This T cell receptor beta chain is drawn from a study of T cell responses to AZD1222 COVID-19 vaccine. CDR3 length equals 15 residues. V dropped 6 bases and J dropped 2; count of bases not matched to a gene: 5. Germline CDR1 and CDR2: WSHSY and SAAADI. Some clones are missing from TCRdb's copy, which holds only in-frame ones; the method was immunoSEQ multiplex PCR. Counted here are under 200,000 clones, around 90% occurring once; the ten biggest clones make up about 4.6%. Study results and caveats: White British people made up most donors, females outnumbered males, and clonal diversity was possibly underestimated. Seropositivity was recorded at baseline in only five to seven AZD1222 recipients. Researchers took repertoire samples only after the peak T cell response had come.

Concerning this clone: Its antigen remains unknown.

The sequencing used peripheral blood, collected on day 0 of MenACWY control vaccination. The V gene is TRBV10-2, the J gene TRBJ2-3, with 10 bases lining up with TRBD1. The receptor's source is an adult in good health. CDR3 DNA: TGCGCCAGCAGATTGGGACAGGGGAACACAGATACGCAGTATTTT. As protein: CASRLGQGNTDTQYF.